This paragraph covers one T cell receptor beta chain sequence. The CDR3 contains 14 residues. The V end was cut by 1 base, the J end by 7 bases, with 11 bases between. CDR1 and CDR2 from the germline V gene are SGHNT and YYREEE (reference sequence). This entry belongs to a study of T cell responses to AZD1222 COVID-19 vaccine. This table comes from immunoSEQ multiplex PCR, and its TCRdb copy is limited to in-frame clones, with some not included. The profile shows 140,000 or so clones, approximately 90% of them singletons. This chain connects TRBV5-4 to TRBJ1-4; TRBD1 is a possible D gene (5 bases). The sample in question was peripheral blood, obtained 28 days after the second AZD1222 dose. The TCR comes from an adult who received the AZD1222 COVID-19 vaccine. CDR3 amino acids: CASSLWGVSEKLFF. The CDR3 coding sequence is TGTGCCAGCAGCTTGTGGGGGGTTTCTGAAAAACTGTTTTTT.